This TCR beta chain is drawn from a study of technical replicates of blood from a few donors. The CDR3 length is 15 residues. V was shortened by 0 bases and J by 8 bases, with 14 bases between the two germline ends. Libraries were prepared by immunoSEQ multiplex PCR; TCRdb keeps only in-frame clonotypes and omits some of them. In the table there are 65,000 to 95,000 clones, 80% to 90% of which are singletons. The sequence was collected from a human donor in good health. Some clones in this sample may be carry-over from other donors' samples. The chain employs TRBV5-3 and TRBJ1-4; the D gene is possibly TRBD1 (6 bases). TRBV5-3 is known as an ORF, though its function is uncertain. Material: PBMCs. The CDR3 DNA reads as TGTGCCAGAAGCTTGGCGGGGGGGCTGAGGGAAAAACTGTTTTTT. As protein: CARSLAGGLREKLFF.